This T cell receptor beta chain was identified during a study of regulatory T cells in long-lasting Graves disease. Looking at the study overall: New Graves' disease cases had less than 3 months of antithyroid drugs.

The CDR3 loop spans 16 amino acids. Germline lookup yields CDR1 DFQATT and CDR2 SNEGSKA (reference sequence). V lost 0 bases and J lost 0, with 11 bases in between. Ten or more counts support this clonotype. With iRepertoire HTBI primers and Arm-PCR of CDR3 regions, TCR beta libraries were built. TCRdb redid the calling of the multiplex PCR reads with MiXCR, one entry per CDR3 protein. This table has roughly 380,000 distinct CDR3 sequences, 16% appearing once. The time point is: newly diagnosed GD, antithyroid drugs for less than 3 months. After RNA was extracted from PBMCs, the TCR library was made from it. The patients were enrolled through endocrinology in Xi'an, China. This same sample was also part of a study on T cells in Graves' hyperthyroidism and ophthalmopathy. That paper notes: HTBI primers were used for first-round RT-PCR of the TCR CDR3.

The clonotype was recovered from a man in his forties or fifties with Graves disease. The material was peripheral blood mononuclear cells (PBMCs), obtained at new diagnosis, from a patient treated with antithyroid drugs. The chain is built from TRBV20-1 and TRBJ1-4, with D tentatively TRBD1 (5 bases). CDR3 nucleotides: TGCAGTGCTAGAGATTTTTCCAGGGCAACTAATGAAAAACTGTTTTTT. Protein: CSARDFSRATNEKLFF.